This T cell receptor (beta chain) was sequenced in a study of Tregs in tolerant kidney transplant recipients. The data were produced by immunoSEQ multiplex PCR, yet TCRdb's version contains in-frame clones alone and is incomplete. The sample yields roughly 80,000 clones, less than 98% seen once. This CDR3 comprises 16 residues. Germline V gives CDR1 LNHDA, CDR2 SQIVND (reference sequence). V shed 5 bases and J 5 bases; nucleotides not matched to a gene: 7. This TCR was sampled from a human donor who received a combined kidney and bone marrow transplant. The chain uses TRBV19 and TRBJ2-2; TRBD1 matches at 11 bases. The source material was CD4+ T cells from blood, sampled before the transplant. The CDR3 DNA reads as TGTGCCAGTAGTGCCCGGGACAGGGGGGGGACCGGGGAGCTGTTTTTT. The encoded protein is CASSARDRGGTGELFF.